This TCR beta chain was sequenced for a study of T cell changes during pregnancy in multiple sclerosis. Clones were read by immunoSEQ multiplex PCR, and TCRdb kept only the in-frame ones, dropping some. The data show about 32,000 clones, about 91% seen once. Germline values: CDR1 MNHEY, CDR2 SMNVEV (reference sequence). The CDR3 is 15 amino acids. V was pared by 1 base and J by 1 base, with 7 bases between. V and J are TRBV27 and TRBJ2-2; possibly TRBD2 for D (5 bases). This clonotype originated in a female donor with multiple sclerosis, enrolled in a pregnancy study. This material consisted of CD8+ T cells from peripheral blood mononuclear cells, taken in the second trimester of pregnancy. The CDR3 coding sequence is TGTGCCAGCAGTTTATACCGGGAGAACACCGGGGAGCTGTTTTTT. Protein product: CASSLYRENTGELFF.